This T cell receptor beta chain emerged from a study of T-cell memory formation after mild COVID-19. Findings of the study overall: CD4+ contracting clones lay mainly in CM and EM, CD8+ ones in EMRA. Proof of SARS-CoV-2 specificity was absent for the second-wave clones that crested on day 37.

TCRdb re-analysed the 5' RACE reads in MiXCR, keeping a single row per CDR3 protein. The table records over 350,000 distinct CDR3 sequences, approximately 25% of them present only once. On this clonotype itself: Its antigen is undetermined.

The material sequenced was PBMCs or a T cell subset sorted from them (not recorded which). The sequence was collected from an adult woman who had mild COVID-19 (a few samples of this study predate the infection). Cell type and time point are not known.

The chain's CDR3 is CSAPWGSNYGYTF. DNA for the CDR3: TGCAGTGCTCCCTGGGGGTCTAACTATGGCTACACCTTC. The V and J genes are TRBV20-1 and TRBJ1-2, with a weak D call TRBD1 (5 bases). Looked up from germline, CDR1 is DFQATT and CDR2 is SNEGSKA (reference sequence). V was trimmed by 5 bases and J by 0 bases, leaving 10 bases between them. CDR3 size: 13 residues.